This entry features one TCR beta chain sequence. The data belong to a study of blood T cell repertoires in COVID-19. The wider study: Researchers got acute and convalescent COVID-19 samples from the United States, Italy and Spain. The analysed material was cDNA or gDNA that came from T cells, B-cell-depleted T cells, or PBMCs.

Germline-derived CDR1 and CDR2 are DFQATT and SNEGSKA (reference sequence). V lost 5 bases and J lost 7, with 9 bases in between. This CDR3 region has 11 residues. Seattle's enrolled individuals joined amid active infection and were then monitored longitudinally. As originally analysed: Estimation of nucleated cell counts relied on the amplification of reference gene primers. The method was immunoSEQ multiplex PCR; TCRdb's version includes in-frame clones alone and lacks a portion of them. V, J and clone size derive from that table, while D and trimming were established from the DNA sequence. Counted here are 150,000 to 200,000 clones, around 86% occurring once; the ten biggest clones make up 2% to 3%.

The genes are TRBV20-1 and TRBJ1-3, with D perhaps TRBD1 (5 bases). The sequenced sample consisted of peripheral blood. The receptor's source is an elderly woman with COVID-19, enrolled during active disease. CDR3 loop: CSAQGGNTIYF. The CDR3, as DNA: TGCAGTGCTCAGGGTGGGAACACCATATATTTT.